This T cell receptor (beta chain) originates from a study of blood T cell repertoires in COVID-19. Study in general: Italy, Spain and the United States were the sources of the convalescent and acute COVID-19 samples. The analysed material was cDNA or gDNA that came from T cells, B-cell-depleted T cells, or PBMCs.

The germline CDR1 and CDR2 sequences are SGHTA and FQGNSA. CDR3 length: 12 residues. Trimming took off 2 bases at V and 7 bases at J, with 5 bases between the two ends. The Seattle patients joined while their infection was active and were tracked longitudinally afterward. Source study methods: Cell counts per sample came from amplifying reference gene primers. Libraries were prepared by immunoSEQ multiplex PCR; TCRdb keeps only in-frame clonotypes and omits some of them. V, J and clone size were drawn from that table, and D and trimming were deduced from the DNA. The sample shows hundreds of thousands of clones, roughly 80% of them seen only once.

Sequencing was done on a sample of peripheral blood. The clonotype originates from a woman of 80 years or more with COVID-19, enrolled during active disease. The V call is TRBV7-2, the J call TRBJ1-4; D unresolved. In DNA form, the CDR3 reads TGTGCCAGCAGCTTAATGAGTGAAAAACTGTTTTTT. Encoded protein: CASSLMSEKLFF.